This T cell receptor beta chain came from a study of blood T cell repertoires in COVID-19. This clone showed up just once. The assay was immunoSEQ multiplex PCR, and TCRdb's table has in-frame clones only and misses some. The sample includes 200,000 to 250,000 clones, 80% to 85% seen only once; the top ten take approximately 3%. The sequenced sample was peripheral blood. The receptor's source is a woman younger than 45 who had recovered from COVID-19.

The CDR3 coding sequence is TGCGCCAGCAGCACGACAGGGATGAACACTGAAGCTTTCTTT. Translated: CASSTTGMNTEAFF. The chain combines TRBV5-1 with TRBJ1-1; TRBD1 aligns across 7 bases. With V trimmed by 4 bases and J by 0 bases, 3 bases remained unmatched. There are 14 residues in the CDR3. Germline-derived CDR1 and CDR2 are SGHRS and YFSETQ. Full variable domain (missing parts from reference TRBV5-1 and TRBJ1-1): KAGVTQTPRYLIKTRGQQVTLSCSPISGHRSVSWYQQTPGQGLQFLFEYFSETQRNKGNFPGRFSGRQFSNSRSEMNVSTLELGDSALYLCASSTTGMNTEAFFGQGTRLTVV.